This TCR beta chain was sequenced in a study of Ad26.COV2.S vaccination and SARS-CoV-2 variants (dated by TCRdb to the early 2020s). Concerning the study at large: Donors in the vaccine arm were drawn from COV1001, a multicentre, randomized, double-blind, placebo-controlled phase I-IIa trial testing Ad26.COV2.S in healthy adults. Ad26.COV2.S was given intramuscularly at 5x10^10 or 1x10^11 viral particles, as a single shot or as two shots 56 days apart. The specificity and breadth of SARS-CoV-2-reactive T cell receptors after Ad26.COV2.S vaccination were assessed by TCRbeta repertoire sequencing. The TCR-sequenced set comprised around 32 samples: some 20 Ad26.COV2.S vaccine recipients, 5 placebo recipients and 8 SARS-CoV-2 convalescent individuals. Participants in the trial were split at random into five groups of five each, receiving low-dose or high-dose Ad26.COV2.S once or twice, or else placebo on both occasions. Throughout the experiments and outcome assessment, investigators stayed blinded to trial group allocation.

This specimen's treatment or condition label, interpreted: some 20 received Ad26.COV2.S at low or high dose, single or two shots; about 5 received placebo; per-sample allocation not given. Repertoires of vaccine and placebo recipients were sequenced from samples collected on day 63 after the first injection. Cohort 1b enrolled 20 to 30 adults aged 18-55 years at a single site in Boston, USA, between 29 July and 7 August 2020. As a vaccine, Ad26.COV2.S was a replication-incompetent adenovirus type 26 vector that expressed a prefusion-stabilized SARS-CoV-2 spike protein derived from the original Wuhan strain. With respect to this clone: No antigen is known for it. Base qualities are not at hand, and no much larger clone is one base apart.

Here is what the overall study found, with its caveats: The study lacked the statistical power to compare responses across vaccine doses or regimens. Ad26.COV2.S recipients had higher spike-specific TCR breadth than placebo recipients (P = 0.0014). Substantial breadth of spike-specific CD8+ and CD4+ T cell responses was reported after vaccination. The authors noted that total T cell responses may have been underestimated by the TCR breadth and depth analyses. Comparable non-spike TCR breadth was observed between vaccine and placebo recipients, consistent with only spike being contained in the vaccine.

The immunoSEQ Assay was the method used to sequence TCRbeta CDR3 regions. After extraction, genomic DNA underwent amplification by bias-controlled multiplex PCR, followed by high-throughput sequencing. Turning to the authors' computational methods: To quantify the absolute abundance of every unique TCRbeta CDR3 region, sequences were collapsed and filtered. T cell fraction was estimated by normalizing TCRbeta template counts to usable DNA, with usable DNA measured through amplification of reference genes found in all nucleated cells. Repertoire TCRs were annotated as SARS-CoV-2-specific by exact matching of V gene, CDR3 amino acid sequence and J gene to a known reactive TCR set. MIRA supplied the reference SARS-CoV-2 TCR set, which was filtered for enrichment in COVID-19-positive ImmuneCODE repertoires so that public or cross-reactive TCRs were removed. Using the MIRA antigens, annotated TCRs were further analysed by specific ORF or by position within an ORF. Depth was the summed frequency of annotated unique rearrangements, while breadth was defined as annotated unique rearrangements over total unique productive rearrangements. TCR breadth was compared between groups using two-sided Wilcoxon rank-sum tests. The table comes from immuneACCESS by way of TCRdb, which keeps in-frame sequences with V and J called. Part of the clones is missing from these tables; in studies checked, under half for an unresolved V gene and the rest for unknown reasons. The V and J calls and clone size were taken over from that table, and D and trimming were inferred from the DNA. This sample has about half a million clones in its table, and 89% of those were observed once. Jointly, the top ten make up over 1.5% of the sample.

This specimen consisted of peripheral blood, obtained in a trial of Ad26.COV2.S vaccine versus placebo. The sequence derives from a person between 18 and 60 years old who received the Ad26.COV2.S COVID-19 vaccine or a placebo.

The CDR3 sequence is CASSLDSTGNTIYF. The nucleotides read TGTGCCAGCAGCTTAGACAGTACCGGAAACACCATATATTTT. The rearranged segments are TRBV7-9 and TRBJ1-3, with the D gene call left open. CDR1 SEHNR and CDR2 FQNEAQ were looked up in the germline V gene (reference sequence). The junction shows trimming of 1 base on V and 4 bases on J, plus 8 bases between the germline ends. Reading from cysteine to phenylalanine, the CDR3 counts 14 amino acids. The only DNA kept is the CDR3, 42 bases in frame from the first base.